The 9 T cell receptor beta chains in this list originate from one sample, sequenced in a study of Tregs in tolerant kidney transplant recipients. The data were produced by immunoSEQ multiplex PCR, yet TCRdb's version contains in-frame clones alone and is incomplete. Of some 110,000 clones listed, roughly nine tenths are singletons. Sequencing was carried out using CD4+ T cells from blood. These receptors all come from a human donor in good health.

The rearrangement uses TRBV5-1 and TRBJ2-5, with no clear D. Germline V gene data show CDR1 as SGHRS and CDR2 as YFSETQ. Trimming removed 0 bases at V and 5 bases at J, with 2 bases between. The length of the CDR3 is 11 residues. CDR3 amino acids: CASSLAETQYF. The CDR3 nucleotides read TGCGCCAGCAGCTTGGCTGAGACCCAGTACTTC.

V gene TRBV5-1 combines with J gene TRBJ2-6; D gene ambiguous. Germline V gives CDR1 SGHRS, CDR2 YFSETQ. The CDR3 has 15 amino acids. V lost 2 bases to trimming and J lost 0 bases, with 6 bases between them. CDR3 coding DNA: TGCGCCAGCAGCTTCGTCTCCTCTGGGGCCAACGTCCTGACTTTC. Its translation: CASSFVSSGANVLTF.

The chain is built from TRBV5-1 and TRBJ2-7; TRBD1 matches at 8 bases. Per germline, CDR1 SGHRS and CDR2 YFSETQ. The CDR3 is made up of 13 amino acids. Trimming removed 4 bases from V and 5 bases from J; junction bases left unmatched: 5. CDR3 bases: TGCGCCAGCAGCACAGGGGGGACTGACGAGCAGTACTTC. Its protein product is CASSTGGTDEQYF.

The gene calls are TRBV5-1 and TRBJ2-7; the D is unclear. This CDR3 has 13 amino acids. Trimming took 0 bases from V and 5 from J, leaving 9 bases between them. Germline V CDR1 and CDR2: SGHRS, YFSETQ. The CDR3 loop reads CASSLGVRNEQYF. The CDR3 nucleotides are TGCGCCAGCAGCTTGGGGGTAAGAAACGAGCAGTACTTC.

DNA of the CDR3: TGTGCCAGTACCATGACAGGGGGCTACACTGAAGCTTTCTTT. This sequence encodes CASTMTGGYTEAFF. V is TRBV19 and J is TRBJ1-1, with TRBD1 matching over 10 bases. V was clipped by 7 bases and J by 3 bases; unmatched bases: 5. The germline V gene has CDR1 LNHDA and CDR2 SQIVND (reference sequence). The CDR3 consists of 14 residues.

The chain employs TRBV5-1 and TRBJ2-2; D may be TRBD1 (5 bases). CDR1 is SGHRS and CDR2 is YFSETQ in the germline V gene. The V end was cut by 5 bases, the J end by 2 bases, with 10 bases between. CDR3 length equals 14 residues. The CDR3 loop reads CASSSGYNTGELFF. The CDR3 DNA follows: TGCGCCAGCAGTTCAGGGTACAACACCGGGGAGCTGTTTTTT.

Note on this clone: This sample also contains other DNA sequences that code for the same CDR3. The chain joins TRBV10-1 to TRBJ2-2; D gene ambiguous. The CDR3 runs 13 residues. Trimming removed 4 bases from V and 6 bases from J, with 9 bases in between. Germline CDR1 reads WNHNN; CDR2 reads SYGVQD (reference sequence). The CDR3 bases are TGCGCCAGCAGTGGCCGGGTGCCCGGGGAGCTGTTTTTT. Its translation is CASSGRVPGELFF.

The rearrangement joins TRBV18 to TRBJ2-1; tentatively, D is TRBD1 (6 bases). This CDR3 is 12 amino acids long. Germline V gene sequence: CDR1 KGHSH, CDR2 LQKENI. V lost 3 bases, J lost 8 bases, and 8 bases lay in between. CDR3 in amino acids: CASSPDSDEQFF. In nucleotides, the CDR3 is TGTGCCAGCTCACCGGACAGTGATGAGCAGTTCTTC.

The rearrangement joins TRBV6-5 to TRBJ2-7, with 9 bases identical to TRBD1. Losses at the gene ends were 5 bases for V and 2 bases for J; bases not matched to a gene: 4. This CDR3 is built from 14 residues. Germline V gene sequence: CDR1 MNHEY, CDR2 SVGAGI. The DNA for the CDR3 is TGTGCCAGCAGTATCGACAGGGGGGCCTACGAGCAGTACTTC. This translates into CASSIDRGAYEQYF.